This is a list of T cell receptor beta chains from one sample in a study of monozygotic twins with inflammatory bowel disease. TCRdb processed the 5' RACE reads again and assigns one entry to each CDR3 protein, with no DNA. The ten top clones account for over 5%, within a sample of some 330,000 distinct CDR3 sequences. The specimen was blood. These receptors came from a human donor with ulcerative colitis or Crohn's disease, or a healthy co-twin of an affected twin (not recorded which). Each CDR3 is given with its conserved first and last residue.

v_call: TRBV14; j_call: TRBJ2-7; cdr3_aa: CASSHNLKWGAEEQYF
v_call: TRBV5-6; j_call: TRBJ1-5; cdr3_aa: CASSLPGDGQPQHF
v_call: TRBV2; j_call: TRBJ1-1; cdr3_aa: CASSATGTGIAEAFF
v_call: TRBV6-1; j_call: TRBJ1-4; cdr3_aa: CASKGEAGVEKLFF
v_call: TRBV6-4; j_call: TRBJ2-3; cdr3_aa: CASGESGGQQYF
v_call: TRBV14; j_call: TRBJ2-5; cdr3_aa: CASSPRVKETQYF
v_call: TRBV27; j_call: TRBJ2-2; cdr3_aa: CASSLAWSSGGELFF
v_call: TRBV6-5; j_call: TRBJ2-1; cdr3_aa: CASSYSAGFSYNEQFF
v_call: TRBV5-1; j_call: TRBJ1-6; cdr3_aa: CASSPDRGRNSPLHF
v_call: TRBV12-3/TRBV12-4; j_call: TRBJ1-4; cdr3_aa: CASSTNQGGNEKLFF
v_call: TRBV2; j_call: TRBJ2-3; cdr3_aa: CARQGTTDTQYF
v_call: TRBV5-1; j_call: TRBJ2-7; cdr3_aa: CASSPADRASDEQYF
v_call: TRBV12-3/TRBV12-4; j_call: TRBJ1-3; cdr3_aa: CASSPRQGRGNTIYF
v_call: TRBV5-1; j_call: TRBJ2-1; cdr3_aa: CASSGGQGGYNEQFF
v_call: TRBV5-1; j_call: TRBJ2-7; cdr3_aa: CASLHRPDNSYEQYF
v_call: TRBV28; j_call: TRBJ1-1; cdr3_aa: CASSQTGGITEAFF
v_call: TRBV7-8; j_call: TRBJ2-2; cdr3_aa: CASGGLTGELFF
v_call: TRBV3-1; j_call: TRBJ2-5; cdr3_aa: CASTAQETQYF
v_call: TRBV6-7; j_call: TRBJ1-1; cdr3_aa: CASSYSKRANTEAFF
v_call: TRBV7-2; j_call: TRBJ2-7; cdr3_aa: CASSLTESYEQYF
v_call: TRBV7-9; j_call: TRBJ2-3; cdr3_aa: CASSPTSRPPDTQYF
v_call: TRBV4-3; j_call: TRBJ2-1; cdr3_aa: CASSQVLARNEQFF
v_call: TRBV5-4; j_call: TRBJ1-6; cdr3_aa: CASSAGHPTSPLHF
v_call: TRBV9; j_call: TRBJ2-5; cdr3_aa: CASSVGGLAGNQETQYF
v_call: TRBV7-8; j_call: TRBJ2-1; cdr3_aa: CASSFSGVQRSNEQFF
v_call: TRBV27; j_call: TRBJ2-7; cdr3_aa: CASSFSSGGTYEQYF
v_call: TRBV20-1; j_call: TRBJ2-7; cdr3_aa: CSASPIIGGKEQYF
v_call: TRBV15; j_call: TRBJ2-5; cdr3_aa: CATSRTIYDETQYF
v_call: TRBV20-1; j_call: TRBJ1-1; cdr3_aa: CSGSPNTEAFF
v_call: TRBV7-9; j_call: TRBJ2-2; cdr3_aa: CASSSPGLVNTGELFF
v_call: TRBV6-1; j_call: TRBJ1-6; cdr3_aa: CASSLRREYNSPLHF
v_call: TRBV18; j_call: TRBJ1-1; cdr3_aa: CASSRIIGGGGLEAFF
v_call: TRBV11-2; j_call: TRBJ2-4; cdr3_aa: CASSLVAWSSLAKNIQYF
v_call: TRBV24-1; j_call: TRBJ2-7; cdr3_aa: CATSESGITPYEQYF
v_call: TRBV30; j_call: TRBJ2-3; cdr3_aa: CAWSLQGAYSTDTQYF
v_call: TRBV7-2; j_call: TRBJ1-1; cdr3_aa: CASSHRTGVAFF
v_call: TRBV30; j_call: TRBJ2-1; cdr3_aa: CAWSYPGLAGGFSYNEQFF
v_call: TRBV11-2; j_call: TRBJ2-3; cdr3_aa: CASSFPQGTDTQYF
v_call: TRBV5-5; j_call: TRBJ2-7; cdr3_aa: CASSTGTAALEQYF
v_call: TRBV9; j_call: TRBJ1-5; cdr3_aa: CASSAIRDQPQHF
v_call: TRBV7-9; j_call: TRBJ2-1; cdr3_aa: CASSIWLGQFF
v_call: TRBV5-1; j_call: TRBJ2-7; cdr3_aa: CASSSTPGREQYF
v_call: TRBV9; j_call: TRBJ2-4; cdr3_aa: CASSVDRVQNIQYF
v_call: TRBV4-3; j_call: TRBJ2-7; cdr3_aa: CASSQGLAGGSSYEQYF
v_call: TRBV7-2; j_call: TRBJ2-5; cdr3_aa: CASSLATGYQETQYF
v_call: TRBV18; j_call: TRBJ2-4; cdr3_aa: CASSPKQGARNIQYF
v_call: TRBV29-1; j_call: TRBJ2-5; cdr3_aa: CSADRGAGETQYF
v_call: TRBV7-9; j_call: TRBJ1-4; cdr3_aa: CASSRTGKGEKLFF
v_call: TRBV7-9; j_call: TRBJ1-1; cdr3_aa: CASSFLQVLNTEAFF
v_call: TRBV6-5; j_call: TRBJ1-5; cdr3_aa: CASSFSITQPQHF
v_call: TRBV7-2; j_call: TRBJ1-1; cdr3_aa: CASSSQGYTEAFF
v_call: TRBV5-6; j_call: TRBJ1-3; cdr3_aa: CASSRGSHSGNTIYF
v_call: TRBV5-1; j_call: TRBJ2-1; cdr3_aa: CASSLWTGGNNEQFF
v_call: TRBV20-1; j_call: TRBJ1-5; cdr3_aa: CSARDTRGGQPQHF
v_call: TRBV10-3; j_call: TRBJ2-7; cdr3_aa: CAISESGTSGQRYEQYF
v_call: TRBV11-2; j_call: TRBJ2-2; cdr3_aa: CASSRKQGGNTGELFF
v_call: TRBV27; j_call: TRBJ2-3; cdr3_aa: CASRPKTGKSTDTQYF
v_call: TRBV2; j_call: TRBJ1-5; cdr3_aa: CASSNENRDNQPQHF
v_call: TRBV7-2; j_call: TRBJ2-1; cdr3_aa: CASSLASYGTSGILGFF
v_call: TRBV6-6; j_call: TRBJ2-3; cdr3_aa: CASGNLDTQYF